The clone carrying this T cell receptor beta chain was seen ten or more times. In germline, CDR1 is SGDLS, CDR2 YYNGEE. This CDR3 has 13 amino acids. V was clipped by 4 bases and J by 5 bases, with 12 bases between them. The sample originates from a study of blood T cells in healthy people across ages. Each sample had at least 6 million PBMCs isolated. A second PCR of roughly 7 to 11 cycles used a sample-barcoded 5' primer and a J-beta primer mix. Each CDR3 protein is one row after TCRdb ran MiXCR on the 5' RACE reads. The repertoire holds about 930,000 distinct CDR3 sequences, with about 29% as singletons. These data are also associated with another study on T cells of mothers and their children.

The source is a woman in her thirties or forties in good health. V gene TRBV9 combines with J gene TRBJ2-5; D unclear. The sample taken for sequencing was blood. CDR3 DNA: TGTGCCAGCAGCCTACGACACGGCGAGACCCAGTACTTC. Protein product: CASSLRHGETQYF.